The rows below give T cell receptor beta chains drawn from one sample of a study of T cells in Graves' hyperthyroidism and ophthalmopathy. TCRdb reprocessed the multiplex PCR reads via MiXCR and lists one record per CDR3 protein. The table has hundreds of thousands of distinct CDR3 sequences, 16% seen once. The sample comprised blood. Receptors originate from a woman aged 40-49 years with Graves' ophthalmopathy. Each CDR3 is given without its conserved first and last residue. Clone sizes are given selectively: once, few, many, or a class where the clone is expanded.

J gene: TRBJ2-6; V gene: TRBV5-1; clone size: few; CDR3 protein: ASSLQPGGAFGANVLT
J gene: TRBJ2-3; V gene: TRBV28; clone size: -; CDR3 protein: ASSYQRDSTDTQY
J gene: TRBJ2-1; V gene: TRBV4-1; clone size: -; CDR3 protein: ASSRAGGTGINEQF
J gene: TRBJ2-3; V gene: TRBV20-1; clone size: many; CDR3 protein: SAPGRDVTDTQY
J gene: TRBJ2-7; V gene: TRBV12-3/TRBV12-4; clone size: many; CDR3 protein: ASSLGGLGSSYEQY
J gene: TRBJ2-1; V gene: TRBV7-9; clone size: many; CDR3 protein: ASSASPGGEQF
J gene: TRBJ2-7; V gene: TRBV10-3; clone size: few; CDR3 protein: AISLQSLREQY
J gene: TRBJ2-1; V gene: TRBV6-1; clone size: few; CDR3 protein: ASSTRRGSYNEQF
J gene: TRBJ2-1; V gene: TRBV20-1; clone size: many; CDR3 protein: SAKKGGGYNEQF
J gene: TRBJ2-6; V gene: TRBV6-5; clone size: many; CDR3 protein: ASSYSSGAGANVLT
J gene: TRBJ2-1; V gene: TRBV28; clone size: -; CDR3 protein: ASSPDINEQF
J gene: TRBJ2-6; V gene: TRBV11-1; clone size: few; CDR3 protein: ASSWTGLSPMSGANVLT
J gene: TRBJ2-4; V gene: TRBV2; clone size: -; CDR3 protein: ASRSTGEDIQY
J gene: TRBJ2-4; V gene: TRBV6-5; clone size: few; CDR3 protein: ASSYQNIQY
J gene: TRBJ2-1; V gene: TRBV5-8; clone size: many; CDR3 protein: ASSSPYEQF
J gene: TRBJ1-2; V gene: TRBV5-1; clone size: -; CDR3 protein: ASSLIAGNYGYT
J gene: TRBJ2-1; V gene: TRBV5-1; clone size: -; CDR3 protein: ASTWGSVSSYNEQF
J gene: TRBJ1-5; V gene: TRBV2; clone size: many; CDR3 protein: ASRDSSYSNQPQH
J gene: TRBJ2-3; V gene: TRBV2; clone size: -; CDR3 protein: ASSEGGAGTDTQY
J gene: TRBJ2-1; V gene: TRBV19; clone size: -; CDR3 protein: ASTPVADPYNEQF
J gene: TRBJ2-7; V gene: TRBV3-1; clone size: many; CDR3 protein: ASSSRHLDEQY
J gene: TRBJ2-6; V gene: TRBV19; clone size: many; CDR3 protein: ASSGLLGANVLT
J gene: TRBJ2-1; V gene: TRBV30; clone size: many; CDR3 protein: AWRRGQGILGEQF
J gene: TRBJ2-1; V gene: TRBV2; clone size: many; CDR3 protein: ASSRSGGDSYNEQF
J gene: TRBJ2-1; V gene: TRBV29-1; clone size: few; CDR3 protein: SGGRQTSGRPAEQF
J gene: TRBJ2-3; V gene: TRBV6-1; clone size: many; CDR3 protein: ASRSARDRGPDTQY
J gene: TRBJ2-3; V gene: TRBV20-1; clone size: many; CDR3 protein: SAGGTDTQY
J gene: TRBJ1-5; V gene: TRBV12-3/TRBV12-4; clone size: -; CDR3 protein: ASSSNDQPQH
J gene: TRBJ1-1; V gene: TRBV27; clone size: few; CDR3 protein: ASSDYGDGAF
J gene: TRBJ2-5; V gene: TRBV11-2; clone size: -; CDR3 protein: ASSLDGGYFQETQY
J gene: TRBJ2-5; V gene: TRBV10-3; clone size: -; CDR3 protein: AISDGLSWETQY
J gene: TRBJ2-5; V gene: TRBV12-3/TRBV12-4; clone size: -; CDR3 protein: ASSGLAGGPQY
J gene: TRBJ2-7; V gene: TRBV20-1; clone size: many; CDR3 protein: SARVPSGSQDEQY
J gene: TRBJ2-3; V gene: TRBV28; clone size: few; CDR3 protein: ASSQTSGRARTDTQY
J gene: TRBJ2-2; V gene: TRBV2; clone size: -; CDR3 protein: ASSVQELNTGELF
J gene: TRBJ2-1; V gene: TRBV20-1; clone size: many; CDR3 protein: SADVAGSSYNEQF
J gene: TRBJ1-2; V gene: TRBV3-1; clone size: many; CDR3 protein: ASSQESSGYT
J gene: TRBJ2-3; V gene: TRBV18; clone size: many; CDR3 protein: ASSPDSTDTQY
J gene: TRBJ2-1; V gene: TRBV11-2; clone size: once; CDR3 protein: ASSRTGGTSGSYNEQF
J gene: TRBJ2-5; V gene: TRBV20-1; clone size: many; CDR3 protein: SAGTSGIGTQY
J gene: TRBJ2-1; V gene: TRBV28; clone size: few; CDR3 protein: ASSLYAGIRGF
J gene: TRBJ2-3; V gene: TRBV2; clone size: few; CDR3 protein: ASGRGAEDTQY
J gene: TRBJ2-5; V gene: TRBV11-2; clone size: few; CDR3 protein: ASSLGVATGGETQY
J gene: TRBJ2-3; V gene: TRBV3-1; clone size: many; CDR3 protein: ASSQRRTGSVDTQY
J gene: TRBJ2-3; V gene: TRBV3-1; clone size: many; CDR3 protein: ASSPSGAADTQY
J gene: TRBJ2-1; V gene: TRBV7-2; clone size: few; CDR3 protein: ASSLRLAGGPNNEQF
J gene: TRBJ2-7; V gene: TRBV4-2; clone size: -; CDR3 protein: ASSSPGPPYEQY
J gene: TRBJ2-3; V gene: TRBV6-1; clone size: -; CDR3 protein: ASSAPPEGDTQY